The 27 T cell receptor beta chains below come from one sample, sequenced in a study of cytomegalovirus exposure and HLA in healthy donors. Primers included in the PCR were 60 Vbeta and 13 Jbeta primers. Measured with immunoSEQ multiplex PCR; TCRdb has only the in-frame clones, and not every one. The sample carries roughly 89,000 clones, 65% to 85% recorded once. Sequences were obtained from PBMCs. All receptors derive from a man aged 18 to 29 in good health and CMV-seronegative.

The chain employs TRBV11-2 and TRBJ1-4; perhaps TRBD1 as D (5 bases). The CDR3 length is 13 residues. Germline lookup yields CDR1 SGHAT and CDR2 FQNNGV. V shed 4 bases and J shed 8 bases, with 11 bases lying between them. This CDR3 is CASSSLGGEKLFF. As DNA, the CDR3 is TGTGCCAGCAGCTCCCTCGGGGGGGAAAAACTGTTTTTT.

The V gene is TRBV6-1, the J gene TRBJ1-1; possible D gene TRBD1, 5 bases. Trimming removed 4 bases at V and 4 bases at J, with 16 bases between. The CDR3 runs to 15 residues. Germline V gives CDR1 MNHNS, CDR2 SASEGT. For the CDR3, the DNA is TGTGCCAGCAGTGTAAGGCCGGGGGAGGGCACTGAAGCTTTCTTT. Its protein is CASSVRPGEGTEAFF.

The chain uses TRBV4-2 and TRBJ2-7; D may be TRBD1 (6 bases). The CDR3 length is 15 residues. V shed 0 bases and J shed 2 bases, with 11 bases lying between them. Germline V gene data show CDR1 as LGHNA and CDR2 as YNFKEQ. CDR3 sequence (DNA): TGTGCCAGCAGCCAAGATCAGGGGTACCCCTACGAGCAGTACTTC. This translates into CASSQDQGYPYEQYF.

V gene TRBV27 combines with J gene TRBJ1-1, with a possible D match to TRBD1 (6 bases). Germline CDR1 reads MNHEY; CDR2 reads SMNVEV (reference sequence). V was trimmed by 1 base and J by 7 bases, leaving 10 bases between them. The CDR3 length is 13 residues. In nucleotides, the CDR3 is TGTGCCAGCAGTTTATATGGACAGAATGAAGCTTTCTTT. Its protein is CASSLYGQNEAFF.

This clone occurred once. V gene TRBV18 combines with J gene TRBJ1-2; 9 positions match TRBD1. The CDR3 has 15 amino acids. Trimming at V came to 5 bases and at J to 2 bases, leaving 6 bases not matched to a gene. Germline values: CDR1 KGHSH, CDR2 LQKENI. CDR3 region: CASSVAGTGNYGYTF. CDR3 bases: TGTGCCAGCTCAGTAGCCGGGACAGGGAACTATGGCTACACCTTC. The full variable domain, its missing parts supplied by reference TRBV18 and TRBJ1-2, is NAGVMQNPRHLVRRRGQEARLRCSPMKGHSHVYWYRQLPEEGLKFMVYLQKENIIDESGMPKERFSAEFPKEGPSILRIQQVVRGDSAAYFCASSVAGTGNYGYTFGSGTRLTVV.

Note on this clone: Germline and junction disagree at one end, which may indicate a read error. The gene calls are TRBV2 and TRBJ2-5; tentatively, D is TRBD2 (7 bases). Germline V gene sequence: CDR1 SNHLY, CDR2 FYNNEI. This CDR3 is built from 14 residues. The CDR3 protein is CASSEERRRGGSDF. Here the CDR3 DNA reads TGTGCCAGCAGTGAAGAGAGGAGGAGGGGGGGCTCGGACTTC.

This clone was counted a single time. This rearrangement joins TRBV30 to TRBJ2-3; D is possibly TRBD1 (5 bases). The CDR3 runs 18 residues. The V gene's germline CDR1 is GTSNPN and CDR2 SVGIG (reference sequence). The V gene lost 2 bases and the J gene lost 1 base, with 22 bases spanning the gap. CDR3 region: CAWSPITAPQDRTDTQYF. CDR3 DNA: TGTGCCTGGAGTCCAATCACGGCCCCACAGGATCGCACAGATACGCAGTATTTT.

The chain uses TRBV2 and TRBJ1-1, with 8 bases matching TRBD1. The junction had 5 bases not matched to a gene; V was cut back by 7 bases and J by 1 base. This CDR3 contains 14 residues. Germline-derived CDR1 and CDR2 are SNHLY and FYNNEI. The CDR3 DNA follows: TGTGCCAGCACTGACGGACAGGGGAACACTGAAGCTTTCTTT. It is translated as CASTDGQGNTEAFF.

The genes are TRBV12-5 and TRBJ1-5; a weak D match, TRBD1 (6 bases). In germline, CDR1 is LGHNT, CDR2 FRNRAP. The length of the CDR3 is 15 residues. Trimming took off 5 bases at V and 5 bases at J, with 16 bases between the two ends. The CDR3: CASGPATGWDQPQHF. DNA for the CDR3: TGTGCTAGTGGTCCAGCCACAGGGTGGGATCAGCCCCAGCATTTT.

In its sample, this clone was seen a few times. The genes are TRBV6-5 and TRBJ1-6, with TRBD1 matching 7 bases. Trimming removed 6 bases from V and 8 bases from J; junction bases left unmatched: 7. Germline V gene lookup returns CDR1 MNHEY and CDR2 SVGAGI. CDR3 size: 14 residues. The CDR3 loop reads CASSRDREYSPLHF. The CDR3 DNA reads TGTGCCAGCAGCCGAGACAGGGAATATTCACCCCTCCACTTT.

The V call is TRBV5-1, the J call TRBJ1-2, with D possibly matching TRBD1 (5 bases). The CDR3 has 13 residues. V was trimmed by 0 bases and J by 8 bases, leaving 11 bases between them. Germline CDR1 reads SGHRS; CDR2 reads YFSETQ. Here the CDR3 DNA reads TGCGCCAGCAGCTTGGTAGGGACTTCGGGCTACACCTTC. This codes for CASSLVGTSGYTF.

The rearrangement uses TRBV13 and TRBJ2-1; 12 bases are a match to TRBD1. The CDR3 extends over 15 amino acids. The germline V gene has CDR1 PRHDT and CDR2 FYEKMQ (reference sequence). Trimming removed 5 bases from V and 10 bases from J; junction bases left unmatched: 9. The CDR3 DNA reads TGTGCCAGCAGCACCAGGGACAGGGGGCTAGGAGAGCAGTTCTTC. Translation gives CASSTRDRGLGEQFF.

CDR3 DNA: TGCGCCAGCAGCCCCGGGACAGGGACGGGAAAAACTGAAGCTTTCTTT. Encoded protein: CASSPGTGTGKTEAFF. The chain couples TRBV5-1 to TRBJ1-1; the match to TRBD1 covers 9 bases. The CDR3 sequence is 16 residues long. Germline assignment: CDR1 SGHRS and CDR2 YFSETQ. The V segment lost 4 bases and the J segment 5 bases; nucleotides outside the gene matches: 12. The entire variable domain, with the rest obtained from reference TRBV5-1 and TRBJ1-1, is as follows: KAGVTQTPRYLIKTRGQQVTLSCSPISGHRSVSWYQQTPGQGLQFLFEYFSETQRNKGNFPGRFSGRQFSNSRSEMNVSTLELGDSALYLCASSPGTGTGKTEAFFGQGTRLTVV.

This chain links TRBV27 with TRBJ1-4; no definite D call. Germline V gene data show CDR1 as MNHEY and CDR2 as SMNVEV (reference sequence). Trimming stripped 5 bases from V and 6 bases from J, with 10 bases between. This CDR3 has 13 amino acids. The CDR3 nucleotides read TGTGCCAGCAGTCCCAGGAGGGATGAAAAACTGTTTTTT. Its translation is CASSPRRDEKLFF. Variable domain in full (rest from reference TRBV27 and TRBJ1-4): EAQVTQNPRYLITVTGKKLTVTCSQNMNHEYMSWYRQDPGLGLRQIYYSMNVEVTDKGDVPEGYKVSRKEKRNFPLILESPSPNQTSLYFCASSPRRDEKLFFGSGTQLSVL.

This sequence joins TRBV21-1 and TRBJ1-5; no DNA check was done on the table's D call, TRBD1. TRBV21-1 is assigned pseudogene status. CDR3 size: 15 residues. CDR3 in amino acids: CASSPLEGAGQPQHF. DNA of the CDR3: TGTGCCAGCAGCCCCCTAGAAGGGGCAGGTCAGCCCCAGCATTTT.

V and J are TRBV4-2 and TRBJ2-5; no firm D call. This CDR3 has 14 residues. Trimming cost V 1 base and J 3 bases, with 9 bases left between them. Germline CDR1 is LGHNA and CDR2 is YNFKEQ. CDR3: CASSQAGGKETQYF. For the CDR3, the DNA is TGTGCCAGCAGCCAAGCTGGCGGCAAAGAGACCCAGTACTTC.

The chain has TRBV6-5 and TRBJ1-4; TRBD1 matches 9 bases. Unmatched junction bases numbered 3, after V lost 4 bases and J lost 6 bases. Germline V gene sequence: CDR1 MNHEY, CDR2 SVGAGI. This CDR3 contains 14 residues. CDR3 in DNA: TGTGCCAGCAGTTGGGGACAGGGAGATGAAAAACTGTTTTTT. Its protein product is CASSWGQGDEKLFF.

The chain is built from TRBV19 and TRBJ1-5; possible D gene TRBD1, 5 bases. V lost 4 bases and J 6 bases, leaving 13 bases between the germline ends. CDR1 is LNHDA, CDR2 SQIVND, per germline (reference sequence). The CDR3 is 14 residues long. The DNA of the CDR3 is TGTGCCAGTAGTACTACAGGCAAAGGTCAGCCCCAGCATTTT. Residues: CASSTTGKGQPQHF.

The genes are TRBV10-2 and TRBJ1-5; D is possibly TRBD1 (6 bases). The CDR3 covers 15 residues. V lost 0 bases and J lost 5, with 11 bases in between. CDR1 is WSHSY, CDR2 SAAADI, per germline. CDR3 sequence reads: CASSESEQGDQPQHF. CDR3 nucleotides: TGCGCCAGCAGTGAGTCGGAACAGGGAGATCAGCCCCAGCATTTT.

The chain recombines TRBV5-1 with TRBJ1-1; D unresolved. Per the germline V gene, CDR1 is SGHRS and CDR2 is YFSETQ. The V end lost 5 bases, the J end lost 3 bases, and 17 bases lay between the germline ends. The length of the CDR3 is 15 residues. CDR3 DNA sequence: TGCGCCAGCAGGCGCGAGTCAAGCTTGGACACTGAAGCTTTCTTT. This gives the protein CASRRESSLDTEAFF.

In this sample, this clone turned up once. The chain combines TRBV2 with TRBJ1-5; 10 bases match TRBD1. Trimming took 1 base from V and 1 from J; bases not matched to a gene: 4. The CDR3 is made up of 17 amino acids. Per germline, CDR1 SNHLY and CDR2 FYNNEI. The CDR3 nucleotides read TGTGCCAGCAGTGAAGGGACAGGGGGTTTGAGCAATCAGCCCCAGCATTTT. This codes for CASSEGTGGLSNQPQHF.

The gene calls are TRBV13 and TRBJ1-3; TRBD1 might be the D (6 bases). The germline CDR1 and CDR2 sequences are PRHDT and FYEKMQ (reference sequence). The ends were cut back, 4 bases at V and 0 bases at J, with 10 bases in the middle. The CDR3 runs 15 residues. The DNA for the CDR3 is TGTGCCAGCAGCTCCGGACAGATCTCTGGAAACACCATATATTTT. Amino acids: CASSSGQISGNTIYF. The whole variable domain, filled in from reference TRBV13 and TRBJ1-3, reads AAGVIQSPRHLIKEKRETATLKCYPIPRHDTVYWYQQGPGQDPQFLISFYEKMQSDKGSIPDRFSAQQFSDYHSELNMSSLELGDSALYFCASSSGQISGNTIYFGEGSWLTVV.

On this clone: The germline gene is not matched at one end of the junction; a read error may be the cause. The chain couples TRBV7-9 to TRBJ2-1; no clear D gene. The CDR3 consists of 14 residues. Germline V CDR1 and CDR2: SEHNR, FQNEAQ (reference sequence). CDR3 loop: CSSSPASSYNEQFF. The CDR3 DNA follows: TGTTCCAGCAGCCCCGCCAGCTCCTACAATGAGCAGTTCTTC. Full variable domain (remainder filled in from reference TRBV7-9 and TRBJ2-1): DTGVSQNPRHKITKRGQNVTFRCDPISEHNRLYWYRQTLGQGPEFLTYFQNEAQLEKSRLLSDRFSAERPKGSFSTLEIQRTEQGDSAMYLCSSSPASSYNEQFFGPGTRLTVL.

The rearrangement joins TRBV28 to TRBJ2-1, with D hard to call. This CDR3 region has 12 residues. Germline CDR1 and CDR2: MDHEN and SYDVKM. V was cut by 5 bases and J by 8 bases, with 10 bases left in between. This chain's CDR3 is CASSRLGDEQFF. The CDR3 nucleotides are TGTGCCAGCAGTCGACTGGGTGATGAGCAGTTCTTC.

The genes are TRBV6-5 and TRBJ1-2; D unclear. Germline V gene data show CDR1 as MNHEY and CDR2 as SVGAGI. Trimming cost V 6 bases and J 1 base, with 9 bases left between them. This CDR3 has 13 amino acids. CDR3 nucleotide sequence: TGTGCCAGCAGCACCACAGATAACTATGGCTACACCTTC. Amino acids: CASSTTDNYGYTF.

This sequence joins TRBV29-1 and TRBJ1-2; the match to TRBD1 covers 7 bases. Losses at the gene ends were 6 bases for V and 0 bases for J; bases not matched to a gene: 1. The CDR3 contains 12 residues. The germline CDR1 and CDR2 sequences are SQVTM and ANQGSEA. CDR3 in DNA: TGCAGCGTCGACAGGGCTAACTATGGCTACACCTTC. Translating gives CSVDRANYGYTF.

The chain has TRBV18 and TRBJ1-1; D perhaps matches TRBD1 (5 bases). This CDR3 region has 16 residues. Germline V lookup: CDR1 KGHSH, CDR2 LQKENI. V gave up 6 bases and J gave up 6 bases, with 23 bases separating them. CDR3 nucleotides: TGTGCCAGCTCGCCGAATGACAGCAAAGGCCGAGCTGAAGCTTTCTTT. It codes for CASSPNDSKGRAEAFF.